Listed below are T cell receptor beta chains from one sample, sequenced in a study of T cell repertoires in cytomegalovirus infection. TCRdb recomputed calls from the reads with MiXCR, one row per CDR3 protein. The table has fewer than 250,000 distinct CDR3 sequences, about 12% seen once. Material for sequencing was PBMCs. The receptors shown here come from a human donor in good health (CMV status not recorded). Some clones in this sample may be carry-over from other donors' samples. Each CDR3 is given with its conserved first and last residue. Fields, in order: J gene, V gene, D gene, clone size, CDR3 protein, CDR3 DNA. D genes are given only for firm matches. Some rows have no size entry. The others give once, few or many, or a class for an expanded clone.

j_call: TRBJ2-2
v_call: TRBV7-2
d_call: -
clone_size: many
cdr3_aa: CASSTRQANTGELFF
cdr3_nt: TGTGCCAGCAGCACCCGACAGGCGAACACCGGGGAGCTGTTTTTT

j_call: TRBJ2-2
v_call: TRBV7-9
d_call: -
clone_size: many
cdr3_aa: CASSSVVWNTGELFF
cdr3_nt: TGTGCCAGCAGCTCTGTGGTTTGGAACACCGGGGAGCTGTTTTTT

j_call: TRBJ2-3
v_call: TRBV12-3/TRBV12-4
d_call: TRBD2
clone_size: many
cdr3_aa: CASSPGLAGDTGTDTQYF
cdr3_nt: TGTGCCAGCAGTCCGGGACTAGCGGGAGATACGGGCACAGATACGCAGTATTTT

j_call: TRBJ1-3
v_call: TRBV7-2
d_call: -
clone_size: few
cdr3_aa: CASSSSTRGNTIYF
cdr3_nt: TGTGCCAGCAGCTCATCGACGAGGGGAAACACCATATATTTT

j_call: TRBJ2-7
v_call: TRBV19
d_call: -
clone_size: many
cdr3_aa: CASRGAYEQYF
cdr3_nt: TGTGCCAGCCGCGGGGCCTACGAGCAGTACTTC

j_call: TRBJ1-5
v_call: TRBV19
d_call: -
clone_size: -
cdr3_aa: CASSTRVRGQPQHF
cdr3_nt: TGTGCCAGTAGTACCAGGGTGCGGGGTCAGCCCCAGCATTTT

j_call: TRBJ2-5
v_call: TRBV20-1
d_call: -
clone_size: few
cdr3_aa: CSARWGPQETQYF
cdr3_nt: TGCAGTGCTAGGTGGGGACCCCAAGAGACCCAGTACTTC

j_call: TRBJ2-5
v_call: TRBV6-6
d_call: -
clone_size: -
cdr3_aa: CASSPRGSGETQYF
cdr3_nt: TGTGCCAGCAGCCCCAGGGGAAGCGGTGAGACCCAGTACTTC

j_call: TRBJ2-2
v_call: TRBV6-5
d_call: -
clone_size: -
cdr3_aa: CASSYPGINTGELFF
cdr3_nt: TGTGCCAGCAGTTATCCGGGAATCAACACCGGGGAGCTGTTTTTT

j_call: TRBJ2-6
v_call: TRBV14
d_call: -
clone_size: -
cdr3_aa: CASSQDWGSGANVLTF
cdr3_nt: TGTGCCAGCAGCCAAGATTGGGGTTCTGGGGCCAACGTCCTGACTTTC

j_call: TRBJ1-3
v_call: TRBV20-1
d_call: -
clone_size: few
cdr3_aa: CSARDPAGAGNTIYF
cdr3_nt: TGCAGTGCTAGAGATCCAGCAGGGGCTGGAAACACCATATATTTT

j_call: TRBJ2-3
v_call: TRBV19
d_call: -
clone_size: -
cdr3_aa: CASSPSGHTQYF
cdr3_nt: TGTGCCAGTAGTCCCTCCGGGCATACGCAGTATTTT

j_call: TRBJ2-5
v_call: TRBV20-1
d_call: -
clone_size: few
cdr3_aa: CSARKLVSRETQYF
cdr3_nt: TGCAGTGCTAGGAAACTAGTTTCGAGAGAGACCCAGTACTTC

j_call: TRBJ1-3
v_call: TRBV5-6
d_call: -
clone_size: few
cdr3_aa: CASSRLRGGNTIYF
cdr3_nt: TGTGCCAGCAGCCGGCTCCGGGGGGGAAACACCATATATTTT

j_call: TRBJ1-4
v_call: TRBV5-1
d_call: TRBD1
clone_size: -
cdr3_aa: CASSPQGAGDEKLFF
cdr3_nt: TGCGCCAGCAGCCCCCAGGGGGCGGGAGATGAAAAACTGTTTTTT

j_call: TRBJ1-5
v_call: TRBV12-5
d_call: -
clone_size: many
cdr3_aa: CASGLGHQPQHF
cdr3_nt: TGTGCTAGTGGTTTGGGTCATCAGCCCCAGCATTTT

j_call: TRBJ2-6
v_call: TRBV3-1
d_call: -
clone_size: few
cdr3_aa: CASSPPGGVPGANVLTF
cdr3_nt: TGTGCCAGCAGCCCGCCAGGGGGGGTCCCTGGGGCCAACGTCCTGACTTTC

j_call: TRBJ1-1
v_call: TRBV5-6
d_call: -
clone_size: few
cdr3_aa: CASSPLGGMVTEAFF
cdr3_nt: TGTGCCAGCAGCCCGCTGGGGGGGATGGTCACTGAAGCTTTCTTT

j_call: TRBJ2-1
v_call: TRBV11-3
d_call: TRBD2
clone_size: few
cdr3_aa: CASSLLAGRNEQFF
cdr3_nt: TGTGCCAGCAGTCTTCTAGCGGGGAGAAATGAGCAGTTCTTC

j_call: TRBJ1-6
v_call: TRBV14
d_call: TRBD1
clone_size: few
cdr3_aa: CASSTSGQGYNSPLHF
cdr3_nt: TGTGCCAGCAGCACCTCGGGACAGGGGTATAATTCACCCCTCCACTTT

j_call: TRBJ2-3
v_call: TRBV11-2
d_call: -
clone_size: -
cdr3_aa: CASTLGVSDTQYF
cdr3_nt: TGTGCCAGCACCTTAGGGGTTTCAGATACGCAGTATTTT

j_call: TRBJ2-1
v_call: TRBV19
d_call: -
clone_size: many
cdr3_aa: CATSSSYNEQFF
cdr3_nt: TGTGCCACTTCGAGCTCCTACAATGAGCAGTTCTTC

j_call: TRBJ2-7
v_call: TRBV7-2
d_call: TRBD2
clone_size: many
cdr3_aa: CASSPSGRGHYEQYF
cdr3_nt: TGTGCCAGCAGCCCTAGCGGGAGGGGACACTACGAGCAGTACTTC

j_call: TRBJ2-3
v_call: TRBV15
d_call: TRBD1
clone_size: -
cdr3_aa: CATSRRQGVTDTQYF
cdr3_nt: TGTGCCACCAGCAGGCGACAGGGGGTCACAGATACGCAGTATTTT

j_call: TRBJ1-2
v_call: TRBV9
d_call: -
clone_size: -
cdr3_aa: CASSNQQGREDYGYTF
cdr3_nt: TGTGCCAGCAGTAATCAACAGGGAAGGGAGGACTATGGCTACACCTTC

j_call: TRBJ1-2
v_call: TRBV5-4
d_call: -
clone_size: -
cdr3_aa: CASSLGLRDGYTF
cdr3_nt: TGTGCCAGCAGCTTGGGGCTGCGCGATGGCTACACCTTC

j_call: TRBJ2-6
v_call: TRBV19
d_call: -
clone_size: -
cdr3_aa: CASSPGTFSGANVLTF
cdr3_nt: TGTGCCAGTAGCCCCGGGACCTTCTCTGGGGCCAACGTCCTGACTTTC

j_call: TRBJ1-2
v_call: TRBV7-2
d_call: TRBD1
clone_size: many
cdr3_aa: CASSSPGGTGYTF
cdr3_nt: TGTGCCAGCAGCTCTCCAGGGGGTACAGGCTACACCTTC

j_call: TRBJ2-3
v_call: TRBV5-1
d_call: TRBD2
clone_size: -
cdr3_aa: CASSLEGGTSGTKADTQYF
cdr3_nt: TGCGCCAGCAGCTTGGAGGGCGGGACTAGCGGAACCAAGGCAGATACGCAGTATTTT

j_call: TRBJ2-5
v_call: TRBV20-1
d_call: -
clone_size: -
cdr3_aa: CSASSGLETQYF
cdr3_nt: TGCAGTGCTAGTTCAGGGTTAGAGACCCAGTACTTC

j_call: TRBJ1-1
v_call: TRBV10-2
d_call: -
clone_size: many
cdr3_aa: CASSESGREGEAFF
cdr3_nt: TGCGCCAGCAGTGAGTCTGGGAGGGAAGGTGAAGCTTTCTTT

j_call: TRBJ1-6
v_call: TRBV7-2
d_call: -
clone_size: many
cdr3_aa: CASSLDRSNSPLHF
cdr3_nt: TGTGCCAGCAGCTTAGACAGATCTAATTCACCCCTCCACTTT

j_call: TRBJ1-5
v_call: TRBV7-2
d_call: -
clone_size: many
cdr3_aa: CASSLWRNSNQPQHF
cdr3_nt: TGTGCCAGCAGCCTCTGGCGGAATAGCAATCAGCCCCAGCATTTT

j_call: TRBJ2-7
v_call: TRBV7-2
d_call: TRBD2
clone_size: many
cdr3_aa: CASSLASGGQSSYEQYF
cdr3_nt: TGTGCCAGCAGCTTGGCTAGCGGGGGCCAAAGCTCCTACGAGCAGTACTTC

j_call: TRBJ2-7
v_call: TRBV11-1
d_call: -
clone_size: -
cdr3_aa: CASRHSTGQGEQYF
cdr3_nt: TGTGCCAGCAGACATTCGACAGGTCAAGGCGAGCAGTACTTC

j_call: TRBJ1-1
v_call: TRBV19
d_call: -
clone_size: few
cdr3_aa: CASSMAEGIGTEAFF
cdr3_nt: TGTGCCAGTAGTATGGCGGAAGGGATCGGCACTGAAGCTTTCTTT

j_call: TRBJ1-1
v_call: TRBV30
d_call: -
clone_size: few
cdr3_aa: CAWSVRWGGEAFF
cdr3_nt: TGTGCCTGGAGTGTACGCTGGGGGGGCGAAGCTTTCTTT

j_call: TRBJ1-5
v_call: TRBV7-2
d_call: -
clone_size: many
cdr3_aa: CASSLSRVVNQPQHF
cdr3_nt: TGTGCCAGCAGCTTATCCAGGGTAGTTAATCAGCCCCAGCATTTT

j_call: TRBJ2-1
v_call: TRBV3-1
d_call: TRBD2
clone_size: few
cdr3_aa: CASSQEGLQNEQFF
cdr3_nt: TGTGCCAGCAGCCAAGAGGGACTACAAAATGAGCAGTTCTTC

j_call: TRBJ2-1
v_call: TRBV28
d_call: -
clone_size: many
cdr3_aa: CASSLSNGLDGANPSYNEQFF
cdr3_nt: TGTGCCAGCAGTTTATCGAACGGTCTGGACGGAGCTAATCCCTCCTACAATGAGCAGTTCTTC